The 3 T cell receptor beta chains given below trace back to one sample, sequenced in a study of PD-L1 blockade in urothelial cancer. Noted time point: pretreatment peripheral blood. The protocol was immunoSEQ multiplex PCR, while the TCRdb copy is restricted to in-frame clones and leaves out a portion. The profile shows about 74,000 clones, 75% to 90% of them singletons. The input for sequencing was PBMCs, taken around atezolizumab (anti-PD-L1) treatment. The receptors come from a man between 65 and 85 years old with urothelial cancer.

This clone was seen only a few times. CDR3 DNA sequence: TGTGCCAGCAGTTCCCCCCGACTAGCGAAATACAATGAGCAGTTCTTC. Translated: CASSSPRLAKYNEQFF. J is TRBJ2-1 and V is TRBV27; the match to TRBD2 covers 8 bases. Germline V CDR1 and CDR2: MNHEY, SMNVEV (reference sequence). V was pared by 4 bases and J by 4 bases, with 9 bases of the junction left unmatched. The CDR3 spans 16 residues.

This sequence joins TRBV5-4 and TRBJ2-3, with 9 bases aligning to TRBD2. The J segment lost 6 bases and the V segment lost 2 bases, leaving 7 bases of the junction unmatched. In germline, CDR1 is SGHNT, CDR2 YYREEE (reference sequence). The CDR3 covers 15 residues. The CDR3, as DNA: TGTGCCAGCAGCTTAGTTAGCGGGAGAAGCGATACGCAGTATTTT. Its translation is CASSLVSGRSDTQYF.

CDR3 DNA sequence: TGTGCCAGCAGCCCTCAACTAGCGGGCTACAATGAGCAGTTCTTC. The encoded protein is CASSPQLAGYNEQFF. The chain uses TRBV5-4 and TRBJ2-1, with 9 bases aligning to TRBD2. Trimming cost V 4 bases and J 3 bases; bases outside gene matches: 5. The CDR3 consists of 15 residues. Germline CDR1 and CDR2: SGHNT and YYREEE (reference sequence).